This T cell receptor beta chain was sequenced in a study of cytomegalovirus exposure and HLA in healthy donors. It was with 60 Vbeta and 13 Jbeta primers that the PCR ran. TCRdb's copy holds only in-frame clones and misses some; the assay was immunoSEQ multiplex PCR. The profile shows 110,000 to 150,000 clones, around 79% of them singletons. Trimming pared 0 bases from V and 14 bases from J, leaving 9 bases between. Germline assignment: CDR1 SGHKS and CDR2 YYEKEE (reference sequence). CDR3 length equals 11 residues. The material sequenced was PBMCs. The TCR sequence derives from a man younger than 35 in good health and CMV-seronegative. This sequence joins TRBV5-5 and TRBJ2-1; maybe TRBD2 (5 bases). The CDR3: CASSLAAAEFF. CDR3 nucleotide sequence: TGTGCCAGCAGCTTGGCGGCAGCGGAGTTCTTC.